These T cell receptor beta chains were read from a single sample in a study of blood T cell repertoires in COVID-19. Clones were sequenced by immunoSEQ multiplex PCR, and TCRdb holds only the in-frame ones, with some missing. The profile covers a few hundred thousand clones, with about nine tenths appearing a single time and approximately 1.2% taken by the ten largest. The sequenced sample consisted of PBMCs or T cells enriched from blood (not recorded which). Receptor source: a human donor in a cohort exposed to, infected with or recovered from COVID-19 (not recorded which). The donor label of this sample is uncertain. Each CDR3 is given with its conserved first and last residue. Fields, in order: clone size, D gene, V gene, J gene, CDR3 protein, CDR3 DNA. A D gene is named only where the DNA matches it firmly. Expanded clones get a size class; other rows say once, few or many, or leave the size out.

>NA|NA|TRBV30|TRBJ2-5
CAWSEGVGETQYF
TGTGCCTGGAGTGAGGGGGTGGGGGAGACCCAGTACTTC
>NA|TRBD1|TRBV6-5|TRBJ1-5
CASTPGQGGQPQHF
TGTGCCAGCACCCCGGGACAGGGAGGTCAGCCCCAGCATTTT
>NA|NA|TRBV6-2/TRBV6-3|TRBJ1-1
CASSYAGREAFF
TGTGCCAGCAGTTACGCTGGGAGGGAAGCTTTCTTT
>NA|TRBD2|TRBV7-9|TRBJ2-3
CASSLWRGASTDTQYF
TGTGCCAGCAGCTTATGGCGGGGGGCTAGCACAGATACGCAGTATTTT
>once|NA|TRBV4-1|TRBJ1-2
CASSQYGGPGYTF
TGCGCCAGCAGTCAGTACGGGGGGCCTGGCTACACCTTC
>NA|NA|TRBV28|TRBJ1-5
CASSLRVMGDQPQHF
TGTGCCAGCAGTCTCAGGGTAATGGGCGATCAGCCCCAGCATTTT
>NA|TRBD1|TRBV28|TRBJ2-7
CASSLPGQGFFEQYF
TGTGCCAGCAGTCTACCGGGACAGGGTTTCTTCGAGCAGTACTTC
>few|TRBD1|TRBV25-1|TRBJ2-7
CASSELAGQGGKQYF
TGTGCCAGCAGTGAATTGGCGGGACAGGGGGGAAAGCAGTACTTC
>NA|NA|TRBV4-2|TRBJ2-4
CASSQEVPDRENIQYF
TGTGCCAGCAGCCAAGAAGTCCCAGACAGAGAAAACATTCAGTACTTC
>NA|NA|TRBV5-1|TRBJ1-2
CASSHTSGEGNYGYTF
TGCGCCAGCAGCCACACCTCTGGGGAGGGTAACTATGGCTACACCTTC
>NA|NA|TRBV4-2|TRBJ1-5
CASSQEGAPNQPQHF
TGTGCCAGCAGCCAGGAAGGGGCCCCCAATCAGCCCCAGCATTTT
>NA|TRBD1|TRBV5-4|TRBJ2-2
CASSLGLTGTGLTGELFF
TGTGCCAGCAGCTTAGGGCTGACCGGGACAGGGCTCACCGGGGAGCTGTTTTTT
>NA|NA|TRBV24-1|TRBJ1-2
CATSDLNGYGYTF
TGTGCCACCAGTGATTTAAACGGCTATGGCTACACCTTC
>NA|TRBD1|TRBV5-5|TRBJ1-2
CASSLLPNQGDYGYTF
TGTGCCAGCAGCTTGTTGCCCAACCAGGGGGACTATGGCTACACCTTC
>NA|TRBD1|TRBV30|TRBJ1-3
CAWSGDRGNTIYF
TGTGCCTGGAGTGGGGACAGGGGGAACACCATATATTTT
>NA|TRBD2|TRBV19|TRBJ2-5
CASSIGQAGKETQYF
TGTGCCAGTAGTATAGGGCAAGCGGGGAAGGAGACCCAGTACTTC
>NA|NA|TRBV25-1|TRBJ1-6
CASSESSLGNSPLHF
TGTGCCAGCAGTGAGTCTTCCCTGGGCAATTCACCCCTCCACTTT
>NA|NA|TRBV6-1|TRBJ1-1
CASSESWRGYTEAFF
TGTGCCAGCAGTGAATCCTGGCGGGGGTACACTGAAGCTTTCTTT
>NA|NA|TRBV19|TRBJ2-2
CASLPGTGTGELFF
TGTGCCAGCCTCCCGGGAACTGGGACCGGGGAGCTGTTTTTT
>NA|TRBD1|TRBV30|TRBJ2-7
CAWRGQGYYEQYF
TGTGCCTGGAGGGGACAGGGGTATTACGAGCAGTACTTC
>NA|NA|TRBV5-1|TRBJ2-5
CASSLMPGETQYF
TGCGCCAGCAGCTTGATGCCGGGGGAGACCCAGTACTTC
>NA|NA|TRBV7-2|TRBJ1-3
CASSSIRGSGNTIYF
TGTGCCAGCAGCTCAATCAGGGGTTCGGGAAACACCATATATTTT
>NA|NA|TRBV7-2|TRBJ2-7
CASSSGLRGHEQYF
TGTGCCAGCAGCTCAGGCCTAAGGGGCCACGAGCAGTACTTC
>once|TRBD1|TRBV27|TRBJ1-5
CASSCRDRGRQPQHF
TGTGCCAGCAGTTGCCGGGACAGGGGACGTCAGCCCCAGCATTTT
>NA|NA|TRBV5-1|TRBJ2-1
CASSLGLGSYNEQFF
TGCGCCAGCAGCTTGGGACTAGGGTCTTACAATGAGCAGTTCTTC
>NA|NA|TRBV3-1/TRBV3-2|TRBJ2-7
CASSQDFQGAREQYF
TGTGCCAGCAGCCAAGATTTTCAGGGCGCTAGGGAGCAGTACTTC
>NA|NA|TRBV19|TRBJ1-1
CASSISEGLNTEAFF
TGTGCCAGTAGTATATCCGAGGGCCTAAACACTGAAGCTTTCTTT
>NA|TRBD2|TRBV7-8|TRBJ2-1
CASSLAGGTYNEQFF
TGTGCCAGCTCACTAGCGGGGGGAACCTACAATGAGCAGTTCTTC
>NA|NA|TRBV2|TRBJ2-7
CASSGGHFYEQYF
TGTGCCAGCAGCGGTGGACACTTCTACGAGCAGTACTTC
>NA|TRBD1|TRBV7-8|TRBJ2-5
CASSPRDRGRQKVGETQYF
TGTGCCAGCAGCCCCCGGGACAGGGGGCGCCAGAAGGTGGGAGAGACCCAGTACTTC
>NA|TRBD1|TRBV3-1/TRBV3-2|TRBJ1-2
CASSPSGTGSGYTF
TGTGCCAGCAGCCCATCCGGGACAGGGTCTGGCTACACCTTC
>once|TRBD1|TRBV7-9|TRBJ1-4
CASSSRTGATNEKLFF
TGTGCCAGCAGCTCTAGGACAGGCGCAACTAATGAAAAACTGTTTTTT
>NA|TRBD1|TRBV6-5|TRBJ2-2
CASSLTGLTPGELFF
TGTGCCAGCAGCCTGACAGGGCTAACCCCCGGGGAGCTGTTTTTT
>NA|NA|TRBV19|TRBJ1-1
CASSIGGGSNTEAFF
TGTGCCAGTAGTATAGGAGGAGGGAGTAACACTGAAGCTTTCTTT
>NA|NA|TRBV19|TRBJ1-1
CASSAGSLGAFF
TGTGCCAGTAGTGCAGGGTCGTTGGGAGCTTTCTTT
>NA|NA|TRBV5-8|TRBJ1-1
CASSLEEAVAEAFF
TGTGCCAGCAGCTTGGAGGAGGCCGTCGCTGAAGCTTTCTTT
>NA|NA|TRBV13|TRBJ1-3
CASSLGESGNTIYF
TGTGCCAGCAGCTTAGGGGAGTCTGGAAACACCATATATTTT
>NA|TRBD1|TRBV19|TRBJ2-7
CASSIGTGPYEQYF
TGTGCCAGTAGTATAGGGACAGGACCCTACGAGCAGTACTTC
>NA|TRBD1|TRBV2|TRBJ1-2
CASSFDRAGGYTF
TGTGCCAGCAGTTTTGACAGGGCGGGCGGCTACACCTTC
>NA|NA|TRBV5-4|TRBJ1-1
CASSLAARDTEAFF
TGTGCCAGCAGCCTCGCTGCCCGGGACACTGAAGCTTTCTTT